The 15 T cell receptor beta chains below were found in one sample sequenced in a study of molecular identifiers for immune sequencing clone quantification. TCRdb independently ran MiXCR on the PCR reads; one entry per CDR3 protein. The repertoire holds fewer than 70,000 distinct CDR3 sequences, with about a sixth as singletons. Sequenced material: naive CD8+ T cells from blood, with Jurkat cell RNA spiked in. Subset specified: FACS-sorted CD8+CD4-CCR7+CD45RA+ naive T cells. Source of these receptors: a human donor in good health. Some libraries in this study had Jurkat cell RNA spiked in.

This clonotype has a count of ten or more. This chain joins TRBV7-9 and TRBJ2-5, with D perhaps matching TRBD2 (6 bases). The CDR3 is 14 residues long. Germline assignment: CDR1 SEHNR and CDR2 FQNEAQ (reference sequence). V was cut by 5 bases and J by 3 bases, with 13 bases left in between. The CDR3 DNA reads TGTGCCAGCAGCGACGGTGGCGGGGAAGAGACCCAGTACTTC. Residues: CASSDGGGEETQYF.

In this sample, this clonotype turned up many times. The chain has TRBV29-1 and TRBJ2-3; 7 bases fit TRBD2. Per germline, CDR1 SQVTM and CDR2 ANQGSEA. The CDR3 is made up of 10 amino acids. J was trimmed by 10 bases and V by 7 bases; bases with no gene match: 5. For the CDR3, the DNA is TGCAGCGGGGAGCGGGAATCGCAGTATTTT. This codes for CSGERESQYF.

Remarks on this clonotype: This may stem from a read error, because a much larger clone lies one nucleotide away. The chain recombines TRBV7-7 with TRBJ2-3; 8 bases fit TRBD2. This CDR3 is built from 14 residues. Germline V gene lookup returns CDR1 SSHAT and CDR2 FNYEAQ (reference sequence). Unmatched junction bases numbered 4, after V lost 5 bases and J lost 3 bases. CDR3 region: CASSPGLVTDTQYF. CDR3 bases: TGTGCCAGCAGCCCGGGACTAGTAACAGATACGCAGTATTTT.

Comment on this clonotype: A read error may explain this, as a much larger clone is one base away. Without the conserved terminal phenylalanine or tryptophan, this CDR3 likely stems from a read error. The V gene is TRBV7-2, the J gene TRBJ1-1; 9 bases line up with TRBD1. The V segment lost 2 bases and the J segment 5 bases; nucleotides outside the gene matches: 6. The CDR3 consists of 15 residues. Germline CDR1 is SGHTA and CDR2 is FQGNSA. The CDR3 spells CASSLTGTGITEAFV. Here the CDR3 DNA reads TGTGCCAGCAGCTTAACCGGGACAGGGATTACTGAAGCTTTCGTT.

This clonotype was seen repeatedly, ten times or more. The chain combines TRBV6-5 with TRBJ1-2; D is uncertain. Trimming removed 0 bases from V and 4 bases from J, with 9 bases in between. CDR3 length: 14 residues. Per the germline V gene, CDR1 is MNHEY and CDR2 is SVGAGI. CDR3 in amino acids: CASSYSMGSYGYTF. CDR3 nucleotide sequence: TGTGCCAGCAGTTACTCGATGGGGAGCTATGGCTACACCTTC.

This chain links TRBV12-3 or TRBV12-4 with TRBJ2-7, with D possibly matching TRBD2 (5 bases). The CDR3 covers 14 residues. V dropped 6 bases and J dropped 0 bases, with 12 bases sitting between them. CDR3 DNA: TGTGCCAGCAGCCTCATTGGGAGCTCCTACGAGCAGTACTTC. As protein: CASSLIGSSYEQYF.

This clonotype was seen many times. The rearrangement uses TRBV12-3 or TRBV12-4 and TRBJ2-3, with 11 positions matching TRBD2. This CDR3 is built from 16 residues. Trimming at V came to 6 bases and at J to 5 bases, leaving 10 bases not matched to a gene. This CDR3 is CASSFSSGRAGDTQYF. In nucleotides, the CDR3 is TGTGCCAGCAGCTTTAGTAGCGGGAGGGCCGGAGATACGCAGTATTTT.

This clonotype was counted many times. The V call is TRBV4-3, the J call TRBJ1-3; a possible D gene is TRBD1 (5 bases). The CDR3 contains 14 residues. Trimming took 2 bases from V and 5 from J, leaving 10 bases between them. Germline V lookup: CDR1 LGHNA, CDR2 YSLEER. Written as DNA, the CDR3 is TGCGCCAGCAGCCAAATGGGGGATCGAAACACCATATATTTT. Its protein is CASSQMGDRNTIYF.

This sequence joins TRBV6-5 and TRBJ2-7; D unclear. From germline, CDR1 is MNHEY and CDR2 SVGAGI. The CDR3 is 14 amino acids. V was cut by 0 bases and J by 6 bases, with 12 bases left in between. CDR3 sequence reads: CASSYSGMAGEQYF. The CDR3 nucleotides are TGTGCCAGCAGTTACTCAGGGATGGCTGGCGAGCAGTACTTC.

Many counts were recorded for this clonotype. This rearrangement joins TRBV3-1 to TRBJ2-7, with 14 bases lining up with TRBD2. The CDR3 has 14 residues. The V segment lost 4 bases and the J segment 5 bases; nucleotides outside the gene matches: 1. Germline CDR1 and CDR2: LGHDT and YNNKEL (reference sequence). CDR3 protein: CASSPGLAGDEQYF. The DNA for the CDR3 is TGTGCCAGCAGCCCGGGACTAGCGGGAGACGAGCAGTACTTC.

Ten or more counts support this clonotype. V is TRBV29-1 and J is TRBJ2-5, with 8 bases matching TRBD2. The V segment lost 6 bases and the J segment 4 bases; nucleotides outside the gene matches: 10. From germline, CDR1 is SQVTM and CDR2 ANQGSEA. The CDR3 consists of 14 residues. The CDR3 loop reads CSVAIAGRGETQYF. In DNA form, the CDR3 reads TGCAGCGTCGCAATAGCGGGACGGGGAGAGACCCAGTACTTC.

In this sample, this clonotype turned up many times. The rearrangement links TRBV13 to TRBJ2-5, with TRBD2 matching over 8 bases. Germline CDR1 reads PRHDT; CDR2 reads FYEKMQ (reference sequence). The V gene end was trimmed by 3 bases and the J gene end by 2 bases; junction bases not matched to a gene: 5. The CDR3 spans 15 residues. The CDR3 coding sequence is TGTGCCAGCAGCTTGGACGGGGGGGGGCAAGAGACCCAGTACTTC. Amino acids: CASSLDGGGQETQYF.

This clonotype was found many times. This chain connects TRBV6-1 to TRBJ2-5; D may be TRBD2 (6 bases). The CDR3 runs to 16 residues. The V end lost 1 base, the J end lost 2 bases, and 14 bases lay between the germline ends. Germline values: CDR1 MNHNS, CDR2 SASEGT. CDR3: CASSEVSGGKQETQYF. Here the CDR3 DNA reads TGTGCCAGCAGTGAAGTCAGCGGCGGGAAACAAGAGACCCAGTACTTC.

This clonotype was recorded many times. The chain couples TRBV28 to TRBJ2-7, with TRBD2 as a possible D gene (6 bases). The CDR3 extends over 14 amino acids. Germline V gene sequence: CDR1 MDHEN, CDR2 SYDVKM. Trimming left V 4 bases short and J 4 bases short, with 14 bases between. CDR3 protein: CASSYRGTLYEQYF. In nucleotides, the CDR3 is TGTGCCAGCAGTTACCGGGGGACCCTTTACGAGCAGTACTTC.

The chain combines TRBV6-1 with TRBJ2-2, with D maybe TRBD2 (5 bases). The ends were cut back, 4 bases at V and 0 bases at J, with 15 bases in the middle. In germline, CDR1 is MNHNS, CDR2 SASEGT. The CDR3 covers 17 residues. DNA for the CDR3: TGTGCCAGCAGTGGCGCGTTTAGCGTGACGAACACCGGGGAGCTGTTTTTT. The encoded protein is CASSGAFSVTNTGELFF.